This TCR beta chain was obtained from a study of blood T cell repertoires in COVID-19. This CDR3 is built from 11 residues. The V gene lost 1 base and the J gene lost 7 bases, with 4 bases spanning the gap. CDR1 and CDR2 from the germline V gene are SEHNR and FQNEAQ (reference sequence). The table lists this clone with a few counts. The same CDR3 arises from other DNA sequences in this sample as well. Profiled with immunoSEQ multiplex PCR; TCRdb holds only in-frame clones, not every one. The data contain under 200,000 clones, about 85% of them singletons. Sequenced material: peripheral blood. The receptor was isolated from an elderly woman with acute or convalescent COVID-19. The chain joins TRBV7-9 to TRBJ1-2; D is unclear. CDR3 amino acids: CASSLGGGYTF. CDR3 in DNA: TGTGCCAGCAGCTTAGGAGGTGGCTACACCTTC.